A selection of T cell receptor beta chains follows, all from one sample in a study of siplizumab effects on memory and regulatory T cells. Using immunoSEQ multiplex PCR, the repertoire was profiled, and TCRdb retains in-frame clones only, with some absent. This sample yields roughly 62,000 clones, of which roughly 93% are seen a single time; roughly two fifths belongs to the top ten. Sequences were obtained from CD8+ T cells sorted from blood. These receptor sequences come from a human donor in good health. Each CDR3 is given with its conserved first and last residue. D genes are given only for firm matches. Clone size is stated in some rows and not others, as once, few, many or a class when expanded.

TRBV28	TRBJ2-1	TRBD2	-	CASSELAGSSYNEQFF	TGTGCCAGCAGTGAACTAGCGGGGAGCTCCTACAATGAGCAGTTCTTC
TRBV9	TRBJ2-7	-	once	CASSVAGAASYEQYF	TGTGCCAGCAGCGTAGCTGGCGCAGCCTCCTACGAGCAGTACTTC
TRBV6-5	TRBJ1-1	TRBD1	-	CASSIGTGGTEAFF	TGTGCCAGCAGCATTGGGACAGGGGGCACTGAAGCTTTCTTT
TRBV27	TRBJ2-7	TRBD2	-	CASSATLAGATEQYF	TGTGCCAGCAGTGCAACACTAGCGGGGGCTACCGAGCAGTACTTC
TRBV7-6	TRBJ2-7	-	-	CASSPAGTSYEQYF	TGTGCCAGCAGCCCCGCTGGGACATCTTACGAGCAGTACTTC
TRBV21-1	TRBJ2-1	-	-	CASSWGLAYLRFQSSYNEQFF	TGTGCCAGCAGCTGGGGACTAGCGTACTTAAGGTTTCAGAGCTCCTACAATGAGCAGTTCTTC
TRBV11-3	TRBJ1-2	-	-	CASSHGIVEGYTF	TGTGCCAGCAGCCACGGGATAGTTGAAGGCTACACCTTC
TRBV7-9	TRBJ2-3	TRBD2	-	CASSPGTSGHKGADTQYF	TGTGCCAGCAGCCCGGGGACTAGCGGCCACAAAGGGGCAGATACGCAGTATTTT
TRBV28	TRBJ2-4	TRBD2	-	CASRAGAGGNIQYF	TGTGCCAGCAGAGCGGGAGCGGGGGGAAACATTCAGTACTTC
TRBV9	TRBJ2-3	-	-	CASSFYTSTDTQYF	TGTGCCAGCAGCTTTTATACCTCCACAGATACGCAGTATTTT
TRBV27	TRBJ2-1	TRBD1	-	CASSSVPGQGVHNEQFF	TGTGCCAGCAGTTCCGTTCCGGGACAGGGGGTCCACAATGAGCAGTTCTTC
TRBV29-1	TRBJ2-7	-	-	CSVTRDFVYEQYF	TGCAGCGTTACACGGGACTTCGTCTACGAGCAGTACTTC
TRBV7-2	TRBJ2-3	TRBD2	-	CASSSKGGRHQVTQYF	TGTGCCAGCAGCTCTAAAGGCGGGAGGCACCAGGTGACGCAGTATTTT
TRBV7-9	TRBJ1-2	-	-	CASSLYGGPNYGYTF	TGTGCCAGCAGCTTATACGGGGGCCCTAACTATGGCTACACCTTC
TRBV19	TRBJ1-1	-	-	CASSIWGGMNTEAFF	TGTGCCAGTAGTATCTGGGGGGGAATGAACACTGAAGCTTTCTTT
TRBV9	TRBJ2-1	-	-	CASSVARGDNEQFF	TGTGCCAGCAGCGTAGCCAGGGGAGACAATGAGCAGTTCTTC
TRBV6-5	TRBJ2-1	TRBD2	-	CASSYSPGTTLNEQFF	TGTGCCAGCAGTTACTCCCCCGGGACTACGTTGAATGAGCAGTTCTTC
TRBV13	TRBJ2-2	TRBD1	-	CASSYDRGRFGELFF	TGTGCCAGCAGCTACGACAGGGGGCGTTTCGGGGAGCTGTTTTTT
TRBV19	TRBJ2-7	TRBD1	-	CASSPGTEVSYEQYF	TGTGCCAGTAGTCCCGGGACAGAAGTCTCCTACGAGCAGTACTTC
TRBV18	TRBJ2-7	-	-	CASSPPGISYEQYF	TGTGCCAGCTCACCACCGGGCATCTCCTACGAGCAGTACTTC
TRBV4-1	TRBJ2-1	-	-	CASSQDTRSNEQFF	TGCGCCAGCAGCCAAGATACTAGATCAAATGAGCAGTTCTTC
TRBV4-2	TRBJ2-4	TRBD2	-	CASSHGTSGRTPVGIQYF	TGTGCCAGCAGCCACGGGACTAGCGGGAGGACCCCCGTGGGCATTCAGTACTTC
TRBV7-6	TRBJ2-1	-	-	CASSLARADEQFF	TGTGCCAGCAGCTTAGCGCGGGCCGATGAGCAGTTCTTC
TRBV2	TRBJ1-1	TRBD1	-	CASKETGGMNTEAFF	TGTGCCAGCAAGGAGACAGGGGGCATGAACACTGAAGCTTTCTTT
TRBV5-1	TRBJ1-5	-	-	CASSPPLVKYSNQPQHF	TGCGCCAGCAGCCCCCCCTTGGTGAAGTATAGCAATCAGCCCCAGCATTTT
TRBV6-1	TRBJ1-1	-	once	CASSSSSIPEAFF	TGTGCCAGCAGCTCTTCAAGCATCCCTGAAGCTTTCTTT
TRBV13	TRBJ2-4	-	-	CASSSRGARAKNIQYF	TGTGCCAGCAGTTCACGGGGGGCAAGGGCCAAAAACATTCAGTACTTC
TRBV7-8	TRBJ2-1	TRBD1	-	CASSLVGTDLDEQFF	TGTGCCAGCAGCTTAGTAGGGACAGATTTAGATGAGCAGTTCTTC
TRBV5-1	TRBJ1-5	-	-	CASSLDGLSNQPQHF	TGCGCCAGCAGCTTGGACGGGCTTAGCAATCAGCCCCAGCATTTT
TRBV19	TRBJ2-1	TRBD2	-	CASSIVAGPWGGEQFF	TGTGCCAGTAGTATCGTAGCGGGTCCCTGGGGCGGAGAGCAGTTCTTC
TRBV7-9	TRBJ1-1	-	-	CASSSFQSTEAFF	TGTGCCAGCAGCTCCTTCCAAAGCACTGAAGCTTTCTTT
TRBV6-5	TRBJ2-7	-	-	CASSYSPAATYEQYF	TGTGCCAGCAGTTACTCCCCGGCAGCAACCTACGAGCAGTACTTC
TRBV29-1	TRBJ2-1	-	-	CSVEGGISSYNEQFF	TGCAGCGTTGAAGGCGGGATTAGCTCCTACAATGAGCAGTTCTTC
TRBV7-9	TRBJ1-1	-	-	CASSDRDPEAFF	TGTGCCAGCAGCGACCGGGACCCTGAAGCTTTCTTT
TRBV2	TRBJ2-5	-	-	CATRGPAPETQYF	TGTGCCACCAGGGGACCCGCACCGGAGACCCAGTACTTC
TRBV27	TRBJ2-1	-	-	CASSLGPPAVNEQFF	TGTGCCAGCAGTTTAGGACCCCCCGCCGTGAATGAGCAGTTCTTC
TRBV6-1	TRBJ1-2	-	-	CASSARDTGSGGHYGYTF	TGTGCCAGCAGTGCGCGGGACACCGGCAGCGGGGGACACTATGGCTACACCTTC
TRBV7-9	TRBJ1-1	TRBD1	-	CASSPGQGASEAFF	TGTGCCAGCAGCCCGGGACAGGGGGCGTCTGAAGCTTTCTTT
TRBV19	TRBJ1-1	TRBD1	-	CASSIVDRPSTEAFF	TGTGCCAGTAGTATAGTGGACAGGCCGAGCACTGAAGCTTTCTTT
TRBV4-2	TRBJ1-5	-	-	CASSQDRVGGSNQPQHF	TGTGCCAGCAGCCAAGATAGGGTCGGGGGTAGCAATCAGCCCCAGCATTTT
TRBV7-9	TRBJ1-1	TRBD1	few	CASSPWTGGLVNTEAFF	TGTGCCAGCAGCCCCTGGACAGGGGGCTTAGTGAACACTGAAGCTTTCTTT
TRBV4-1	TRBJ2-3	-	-	CASSQQTVRTFSTDTQYF	TGCGCCAGCAGCCAACAAACCGTCCGCACATTTAGCACAGATACGCAGTATTTT
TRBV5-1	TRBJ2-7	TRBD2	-	CASSFPQEAGGPGEQYF	TGCGCCAGCAGCTTCCCCCAGGAAGCGGGAGGACCTGGGGAGCAGTACTTC
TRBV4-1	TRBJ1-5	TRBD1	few	CASSQEPGQPNQPQHF	TGCGCCAGCAGCCAAGAGCCGGGACAGCCCAATCAGCCCCAGCATTTT
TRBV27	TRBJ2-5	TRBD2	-	CASSRRLARGETQYF	TGTGCCAGCAGTCGAAGACTAGCGAGGGGAGAGACCCAGTACTTC
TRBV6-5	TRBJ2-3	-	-	CASSYGWADTDTQYF	TGTGCCAGCAGTTACGGTTGGGCGGACACAGATACGCAGTATTTT
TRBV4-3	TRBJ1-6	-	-	CASSQDAGPTETLHF	TGCGCCAGCAGCCAAGATGCAGGCCCTACTGAAACCCTCCACTTT
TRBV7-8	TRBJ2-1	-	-	CASSSIPEMTTSVQFF	TGTGCCAGCAGCTCGATCCCAGAAATGACGACAAGTGTGCAGTTCTTC
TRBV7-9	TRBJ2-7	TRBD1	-	CASSSQGLYEQYF	TGTGCCAGCAGCTCACAGGGGCTCTACGAGCAGTACTTC
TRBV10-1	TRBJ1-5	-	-	CASSESGMEDQPQHF	TGCGCCAGCAGTGAGTCCGGGATGGAGGATCAGCCCCAGCATTTT
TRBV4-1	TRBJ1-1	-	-	CASSQVGGTEAFF	TGCGCCAGCAGCCAAGTAGGCGGCACTGAAGCTTTCTTT